This T cell receptor (beta chain) was identified in a study of STAT3 mutations in large granular lymphocyte leukemia. Study-level points and caveats: In T-cell large granular lymphocyte leukemia, about half of patients showed multiple immunodominant subclonotypes. All newly emerging clones after therapy were STAT3 wild type. In some patients, a small highly pathogenic clone possibly went undetected.

As concerns this clone: Its antigen is still unknown.

The repertoire was sequenced with immunoSEQ multiplex PCR; TCRdb's copy has only in-frame clones and lacks some. This repertoire shows 30,000 to 35,000 clones, 60% to 85% found once; its top ten account for approximately 30%. Trimming took 6 bases from V and 3 from J, leaving 3 bases between them. CDR1 MDHEN and CDR2 SYDVKM come from the germline V gene. This CDR3 contains 10 residues. This sequence originates from a woman aged 50 to 65 with T-cell large granular lymphocyte leukemia. Some clones in this sample may be carry-over from other donors' samples. The sequencing sample was made of peripheral blood mononuclear cells. The chain links TRBV28 to TRBJ2-7; no firm D call. CDR3 DNA sequence: TGTGCCAGCAGCTACTACGAGCAGTACTTC. It encodes CASSYYEQYF. The complete variable domain, with remaining parts taken from reference TRBV28 and TRBJ2-7, reads DVKVTQSSRYLVKRTGEKVFLECVQDMDHENMFWYRQDPGLGLRLIYFSYDVKMKEKGDIPEGYSVSREKKERFSLILESASTNQTSMYLCASSYYEQYFGPGTRLTVT.